This T cell receptor beta chain was documented in a study of spatial heterogeneity in lung cancer. Study information: Donation came from about 72 patients with untreated early-stage non-small cell lung cancer. Where present, follow-up PBMC were sequenced a median of about two years after resection. The count of detected beta-chain sequences consistently exceeded that of alpha-chain sequences.

This clonotype was recorded many times. MiXCR was run by TCRdb on the 5' RACE reads, yielding one entry per CDR3 protein. This table has about 43,000 distinct CDR3 sequences, 22% appearing once. The sample's time point: blood at routine non-recurrence follow-up after resection. Sequencing covered unsorted whole RNA taken from tumor, nontumor lung or frozen PBMC. The CDR3 has 14 residues. V was trimmed by 5 bases and J by 0 bases, leaving 8 bases between them. Germline CDR1 reads LNHDA; CDR2 reads SQIVND (reference sequence). The chain uses TRBV19 and TRBJ1-3; a weak D match, TRBD1 (6 bases). Sequenced material: PBMCs, taken at follow-up. The source of this sequence is a female donor with early-stage non-small cell lung cancer. The DNA of the CDR3 is TGTGCCAGTAGTGGACAGATCTCTGGAAACACCATATATTTT. Amino acids: CASSGQISGNTIYF.